The TCR beta chain described here comes from a study of T cell responses to AZD1222 COVID-19 vaccine. Overall study: Second-dose intervals of approximately 4 or approximately 12 weeks were pooled.

J gave up 0 bases and V 12 bases, and 9 bases lay outside the gene matches. The CDR3 sequence is 15 residues long. The germline V gene has CDR1 KGHDR and CDR2 SFDVKD. TCRdb's copy holds only in-frame clones and misses some; the assay was immunoSEQ multiplex PCR. The sample has roughly 30,000 clones; around 80% are singletons. The chain is built from TRBV24-1 and TRBJ2-3; 9 bases align to TRBD2. The sequenced sample was peripheral blood, obtained on day 0 of AZD1222 vaccination. This receptor was taken from an adult in good health. The CDR3 bases are TGTGCCGCCGGCGGGAGGGCCGGGAGCACAGATACGCAGTATTTT. It translates to CAAGGRAGSTDTQYF.